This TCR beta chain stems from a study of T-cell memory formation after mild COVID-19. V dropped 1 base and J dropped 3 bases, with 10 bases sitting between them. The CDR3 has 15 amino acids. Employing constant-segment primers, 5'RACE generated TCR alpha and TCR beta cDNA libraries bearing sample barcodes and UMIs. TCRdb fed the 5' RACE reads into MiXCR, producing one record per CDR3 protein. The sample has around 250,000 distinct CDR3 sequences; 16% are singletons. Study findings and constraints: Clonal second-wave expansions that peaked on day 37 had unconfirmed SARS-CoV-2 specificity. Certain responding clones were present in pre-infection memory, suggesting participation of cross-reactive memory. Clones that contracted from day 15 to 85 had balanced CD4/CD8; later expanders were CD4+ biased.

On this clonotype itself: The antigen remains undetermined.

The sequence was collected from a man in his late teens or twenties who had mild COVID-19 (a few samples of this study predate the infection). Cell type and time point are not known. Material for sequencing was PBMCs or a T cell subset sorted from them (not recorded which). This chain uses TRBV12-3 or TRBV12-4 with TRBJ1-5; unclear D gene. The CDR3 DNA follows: TGTGCCAGCAGTTTAGGGGGTTCGGTCAATCAGCCCCAGCATTTT. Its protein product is CASSLGGSVNQPQHF.